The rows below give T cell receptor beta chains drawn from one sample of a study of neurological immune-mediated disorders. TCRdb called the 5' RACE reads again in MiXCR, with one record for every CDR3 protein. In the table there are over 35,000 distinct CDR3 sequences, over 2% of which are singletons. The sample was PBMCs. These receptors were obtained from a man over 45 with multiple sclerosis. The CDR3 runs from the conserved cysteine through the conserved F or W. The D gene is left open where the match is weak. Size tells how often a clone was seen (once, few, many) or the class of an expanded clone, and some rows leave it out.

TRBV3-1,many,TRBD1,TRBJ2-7,TGTGCCAGCAGCCAAGACCCCGGGACAGATTCCTACGAGCAGTACTTC,CASSQDPGTDSYEQYF
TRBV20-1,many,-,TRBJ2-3,TGCAGTGCTAGAGAGGGGGGAAATACGCAGTATTTT,CSAREGGNTQYF
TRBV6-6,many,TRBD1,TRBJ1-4,TGTGCCACCCGACAGGGGCAGGGGCGAACTAATGAAAAACTGTTTTTT,CATRQGQGRTNEKLFF
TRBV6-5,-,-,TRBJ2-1,TGTGCCAGCAGTTACCGGGATAGCTCCTACAATGAGCAGTTCTTC,CASSYRDSSYNEQFF
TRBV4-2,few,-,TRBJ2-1,TGTGCCAGCAGCCAACCGTCGGGGTTCTACAATGAGCAGTTCTTC,CASSQPSGFYNEQFF
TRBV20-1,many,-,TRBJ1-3,TGCAGTGCTAGGGAGAGGGACACCATATATTTT,CSARERDTIYF
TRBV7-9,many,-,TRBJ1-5,TGTGCCAGCAGCTTAGGTATAGGGCGGAATCAGCCCCAGCATTTT,CASSLGIGRNQPQHF
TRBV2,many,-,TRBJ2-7,TGTGCCAGCAGAGGGACCGTAACCCTCTACGAGCAGTACTTC,CASRGTVTLYEQYF
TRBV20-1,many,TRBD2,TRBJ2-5,TGCAGTGCTAGAGATCTGGCTAGCGGGGACGAGGAGACCCAGTACTTC,CSARDLASGDEETQYF
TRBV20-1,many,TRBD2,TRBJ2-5,TGCAGTGCTAGGAAGGGAGCGGGGGGCCAAGAGACCCAGTACTTC,CSARKGAGGQETQYF
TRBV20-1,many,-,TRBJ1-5,TGCAGTGCTAGAGATAGTAGGGGAAGGCAGCCCCAGAATTTT,CSARDSRGRQPQNF
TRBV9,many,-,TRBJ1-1,TGTGCCAGCAGCGTCGACTTGAACACTGAAGCTTTCTTT,CASSVDLNTEAFF
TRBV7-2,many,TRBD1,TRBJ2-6,TGTGCCAGCAAAAAGGGGGCCTCTGGGGCCAACGTCCTGACTTTC,CASKKGASGANVLTF
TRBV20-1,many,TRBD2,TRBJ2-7,TGCAGTGCTAGCGGGGGGACCAACTCCTACGAGCAGTACTTC,CSASGGTNSYEQYF
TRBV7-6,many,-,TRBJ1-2,TGTGCCAGCAGCCCCTATCCCGGGAATAACTATGGCTACACCTTC,CASSPYPGNNYGYTF
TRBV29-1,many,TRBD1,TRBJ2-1,TGCAGCGTTGAACGGGACAGCGATGAGCAGTTCTTC,CSVERDSDEQFF
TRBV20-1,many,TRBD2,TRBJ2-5,TGCAGTGCTAGTAGCGGGGGGGCCTGGGAGACCCAGTACTTC,CSASSGGAWETQYF
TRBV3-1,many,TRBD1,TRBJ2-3,TGTGCCAGCAGCCTGGCCTCACACAGGGGAGATACGCAGTATTTT,CASSLASHRGDTQYF
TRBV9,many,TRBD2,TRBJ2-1,TGTGCCAGCAGCGTGGGACTAGCGGGGATTGAGCAGTTCTTC,CASSVGLAGIEQFF
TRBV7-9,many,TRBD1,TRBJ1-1,TGTGCCAGCAGCTCCGGACAGGGGTCGAAGAGGGGAGCTTTCTTT,CASSSGQGSKRGAFF
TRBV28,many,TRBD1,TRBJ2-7,TGTGCCAGCTGTACGGGACAGGGGACCTACGAGCAGTACTTC,CASCTGQGTYEQYF
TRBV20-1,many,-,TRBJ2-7,TGCAGTGCTAACCAGGGGGGGTCCTACGAGCAGTACTTC,CSANQGGSYEQYF
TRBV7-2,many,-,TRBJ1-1,TGTGCCAGCAGCTTGGGTACTGAAGCTTTCTTT,CASSLGTEAFF
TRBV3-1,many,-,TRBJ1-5,TGTGCCAGCAGCCAAGATACAAGGGGGAGCCAGCCCCAGCATTTT,CASSQDTRGSQPQHF
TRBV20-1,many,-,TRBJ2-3,TGCAGTGCTAGAACCCGAGAGAAAACCGTGGATACGCAGTATTTT,CSARTREKTVDTQYF
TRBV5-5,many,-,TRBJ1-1,TGTGCCAGCAGTCTCCCGGGCGCCCTGAACACTGAAGCTTTCTTT,CASSLPGALNTEAFF
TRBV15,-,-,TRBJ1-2,TGTGCCACCAGCAGAGCCGACGGCTTCCCGCCCCTCGGTGGCTACACCTTC,CATSRADGFPPLGGYTF
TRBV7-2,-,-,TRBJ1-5,TGTGCCAGCAGCTTAGCGATCGGGGGCATTCAGCCCCAGAATTTT,CASSLAIGGIQPQNF
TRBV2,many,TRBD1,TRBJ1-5,TGTGCCAGCAGCGGACCAGGGGGCGGCCAGCCCCAGCATTTT,CASSGPGGGQPQHF
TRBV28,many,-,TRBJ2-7,TGTGCCAGCAGTTCCCCGCCTCATTACGAGCAGTACTTC,CASSSPPHYEQYF
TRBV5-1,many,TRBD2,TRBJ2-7,TGCGCCAGCAGCCTGGGACTAGGTACCTACGAGCAGTACTTC,CASSLGLGTYEQYF
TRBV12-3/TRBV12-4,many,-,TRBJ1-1,TGTGCCAGCAGTTTAGAGTCGTCAGGCACTGAAGCTTTCTTT,CASSLESSGTEAFF
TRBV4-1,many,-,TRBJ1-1,TGCGCCAGCAGCCAAGGGGCGGGCAGGGGAACAAATGAAGCTTTCTTT,CASSQGAGRGTNEAFF
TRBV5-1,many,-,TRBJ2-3,TGCGCCAGCAGCTCCCTAGGGGGGGCGTTACGCACAGATACGCAGTATTTT,CASSSLGGALRTDTQYF
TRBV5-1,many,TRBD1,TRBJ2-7,TGCGCCAGCAGCTTGGCCCCGGGACAGGGATCCTACGAGCAGTACTTC,CASSLAPGQGSYEQYF
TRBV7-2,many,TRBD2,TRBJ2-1,TGTGCCAGCAGCTTAGTCGGCGGGGGGGCTTCTGAGCAGTTCTTC,CASSLVGGGASEQFF
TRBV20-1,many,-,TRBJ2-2,TGCAGTGCGCCCATGGGGAGCAACACCGGGGAGCTGTTTTTT,CSAPMGSNTGELFF
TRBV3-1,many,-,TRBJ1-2,TGTGCCAGCAGCCAGATGGCGGATGGCTACACCTTC,CASSQMADGYTF
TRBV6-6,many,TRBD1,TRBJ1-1,TGTGCCAGCAGTTACGGGGTCGGGACAGGCCCTACTGAAGCTTTCTTT,CASSYGVGTGPTEAFF
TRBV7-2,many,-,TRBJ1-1,TGTGCCAGCAGCTTCGGGTTGAACACTGAAGCTTTCTTT,CASSFGLNTEAFF
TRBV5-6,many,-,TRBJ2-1,TGTGCCAGCAGCTGGGGACACTTCTCCTACAATGAGCAGTTCTTC,CASSWGHFSYNEQFF
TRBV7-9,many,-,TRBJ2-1,TGTGCCAGCAGCTCACACCAGTCCTACAATGAGCAGTTCTTC,CASSSHQSYNEQFF